This T cell receptor beta chain is from a study of sequential checkpoint blockade in melanoma. Turning to the study itself: Randomization was 1:1 between first-line nivolumab→ipilimumab and ipilimumab→nivolumab. After both sequences, patients received maintenance nivolumab.

This table comes from immunoSEQ multiplex PCR, and its TCRdb copy is limited to in-frame clones, with some not included. The sample carries 3,500 to 4,500 clones, roughly three fifths recorded once. The treatment denotes: randomized to nivolumab then ipilimumab (arm A) or the reverse (arm B). Patients had received no earlier DNA-damaging chemotherapy. From thawed PBMCs, live CD3+CD8+ cells negative for CD19 and CD56 were sorted. With 7 bases clipped from V and 4 bases from J, the junction kept 16 bases outside the gene matches. Looked up from germline, CDR1 is SNHLY and CDR2 is FYNNEI. The CDR3 covers 19 residues. For this clone: In the same sample, other DNA sequences code for this CDR3.

This specimen consisted of CD8+ T cells sorted from blood (inferred from file names), obtained from a patient given nivolumab and ipilimumab in sequence. The TCR originated in a human donor with melanoma. The V gene is TRBV2, the J gene TRBJ2-7; 16 bases are a match to TRBD2. CDR3 region: CASMHPGTSGRALIYEQYF. In nucleotides, the CDR3 is TGTGCCAGCATGCATCCCGGGACTAGCGGGAGGGCCCTCATTTACGAGCAGTACTTC.